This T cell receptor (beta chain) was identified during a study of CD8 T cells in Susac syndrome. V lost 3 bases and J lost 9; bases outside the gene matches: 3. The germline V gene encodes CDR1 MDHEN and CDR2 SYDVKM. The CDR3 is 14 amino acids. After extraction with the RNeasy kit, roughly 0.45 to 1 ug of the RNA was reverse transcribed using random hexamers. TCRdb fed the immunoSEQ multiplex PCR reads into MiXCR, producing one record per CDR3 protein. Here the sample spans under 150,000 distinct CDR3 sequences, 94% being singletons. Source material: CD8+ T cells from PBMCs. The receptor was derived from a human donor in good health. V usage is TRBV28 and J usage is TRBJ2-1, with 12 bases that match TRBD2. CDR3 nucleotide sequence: TGTGCCAGCAGTTTCCCACTAGCGGGAGGTGAGCAGTTCTTC. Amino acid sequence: CASSFPLAGGEQFF.